The source of this T cell receptor (beta chain) is a study of blood T cell repertoires in COVID-19. Study in general: Both acute and convalescent COVID-19 samples were obtained from the United States, Italy and Spain.

Grouping used clinical history reported by participants in a survey and questionnaire. Sequenced by immunoSEQ multiplex PCR; TCRdb stores in-frame clones only, minus some. This table holds 150,000 to 170,000 clones, about 81% found once. Comment on this clone: Other DNA sequences in this specimen translate into the identical CDR3.

Germline loops: CDR1 KGHSH, CDR2 LQKENI. The CDR3 consists of 12 residues. V lost 3 bases and J 0 bases, leaving 3 bases between the germline ends. The chain has TRBV18 and TRBJ2-7; D uncertain. The receptor was isolated from a man aged 50 to 60 who had recovered from COVID-19. Specimen: PBMCs or T cells enriched from blood (not recorded which). The CDR3 is CASSPSSYEQYF. The CDR3, as DNA: TGTGCCAGCTCACCCAGCTCCTACGAGCAGTACTTC.